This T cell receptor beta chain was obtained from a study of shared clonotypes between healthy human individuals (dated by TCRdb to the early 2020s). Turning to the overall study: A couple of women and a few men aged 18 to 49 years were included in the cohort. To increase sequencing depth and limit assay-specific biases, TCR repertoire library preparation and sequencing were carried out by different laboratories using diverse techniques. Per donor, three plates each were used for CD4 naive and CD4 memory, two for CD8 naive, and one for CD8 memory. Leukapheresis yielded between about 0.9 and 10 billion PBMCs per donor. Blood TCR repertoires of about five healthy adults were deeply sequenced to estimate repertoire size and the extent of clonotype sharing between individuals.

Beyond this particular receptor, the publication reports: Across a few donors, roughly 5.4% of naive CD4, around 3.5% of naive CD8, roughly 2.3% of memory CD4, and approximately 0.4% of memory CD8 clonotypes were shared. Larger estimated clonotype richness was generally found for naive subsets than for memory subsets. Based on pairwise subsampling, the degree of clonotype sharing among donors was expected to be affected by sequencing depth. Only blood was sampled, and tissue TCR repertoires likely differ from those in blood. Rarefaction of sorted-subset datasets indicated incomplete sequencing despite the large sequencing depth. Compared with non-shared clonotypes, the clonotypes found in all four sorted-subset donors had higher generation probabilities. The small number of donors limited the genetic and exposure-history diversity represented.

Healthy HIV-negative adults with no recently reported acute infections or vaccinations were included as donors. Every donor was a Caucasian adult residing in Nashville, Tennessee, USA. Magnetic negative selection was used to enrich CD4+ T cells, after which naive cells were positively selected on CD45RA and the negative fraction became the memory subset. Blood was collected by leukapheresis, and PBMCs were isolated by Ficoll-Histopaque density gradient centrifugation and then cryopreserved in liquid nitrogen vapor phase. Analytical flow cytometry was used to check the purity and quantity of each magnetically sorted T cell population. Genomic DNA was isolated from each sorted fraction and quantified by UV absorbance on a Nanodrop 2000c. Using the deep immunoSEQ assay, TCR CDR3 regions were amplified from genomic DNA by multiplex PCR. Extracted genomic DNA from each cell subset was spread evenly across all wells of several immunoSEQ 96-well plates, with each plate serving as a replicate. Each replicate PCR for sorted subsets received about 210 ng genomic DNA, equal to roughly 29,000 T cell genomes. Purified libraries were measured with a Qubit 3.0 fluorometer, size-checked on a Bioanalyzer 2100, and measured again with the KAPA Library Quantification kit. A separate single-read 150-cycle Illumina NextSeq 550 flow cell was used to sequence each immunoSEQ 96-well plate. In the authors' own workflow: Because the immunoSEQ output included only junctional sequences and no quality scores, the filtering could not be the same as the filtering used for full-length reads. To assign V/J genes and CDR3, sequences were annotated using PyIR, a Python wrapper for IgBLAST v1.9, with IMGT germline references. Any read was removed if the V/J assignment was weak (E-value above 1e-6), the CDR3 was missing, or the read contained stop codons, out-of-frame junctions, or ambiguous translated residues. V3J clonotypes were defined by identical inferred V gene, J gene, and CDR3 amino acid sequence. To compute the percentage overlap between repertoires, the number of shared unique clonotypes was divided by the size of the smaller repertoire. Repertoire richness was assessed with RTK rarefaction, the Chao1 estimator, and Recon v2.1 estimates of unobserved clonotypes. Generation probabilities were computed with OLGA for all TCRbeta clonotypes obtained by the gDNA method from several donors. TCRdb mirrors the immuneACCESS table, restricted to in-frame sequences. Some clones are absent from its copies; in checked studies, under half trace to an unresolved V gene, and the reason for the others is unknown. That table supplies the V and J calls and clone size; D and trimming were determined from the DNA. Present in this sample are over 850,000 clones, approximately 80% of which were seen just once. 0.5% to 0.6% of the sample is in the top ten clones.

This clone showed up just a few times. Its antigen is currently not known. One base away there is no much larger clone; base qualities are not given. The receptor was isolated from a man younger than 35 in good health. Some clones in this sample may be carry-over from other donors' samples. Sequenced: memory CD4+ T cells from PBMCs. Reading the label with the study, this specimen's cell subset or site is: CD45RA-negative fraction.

The CDR3 reads as follows: CASSLWSAGELFF. In nucleotide form, the sequence is TGTGCCAGCAGTTTATGGTCCGCCGGGGAGCTGTTTTTT. This chain is built from TRBV27 and TRBJ2-2, with no D gene named confidently. The CDR3 runs 13 residues from the cysteine to the phenylalanine. The CDR3 DNA has 39 bases and is translated from base 1. From a lookup of the germline V gene (reference sequence), CDR1 and CDR2 are MNHEY and SMNVEV. V drops 1 base and J drops 6 bases, leaving 6 bases in between.